Listed below are T cell receptor beta chains from one sample, sequenced in a study of blood T cells in healthy people across ages. Using its own MiXCR run on the 5' RACE reads, TCRdb lists one record per CDR3 protein. The sample has about 730,000 distinct CDR3 sequences, roughly 45% seen once. Sample: blood. Every receptor here comes from an older woman in good health. Both conserved end residues are part of each CDR3. D genes are given only for firm matches. The size of a clone is reported for some rows only, either as once, few or many, or as a class for expanded clones.

V	D	J	size	DNA	CDR3
TRBV29-1	TRBD1	TRBJ1-2	few	TGCAGCGTTGAAAGGGAGGGGGCGACCTATGGCTACACCTTC	CSVEREGATYGYTF
TRBV6-5	TRBD2	TRBJ2-1	NA	TGTGCCAGCGCGTTACCCACAACTAGCGGGGGCCTCAAATCCTACAATGAGCAGTTCTTC	CASALPTTSGGLKSYNEQFF
TRBV13	NA	TRBJ1-5	NA	TGTGCCAGCAGCGTAACCCCGGGGGGACATAGCAATCAGCCCCAGCATTTT	CASSVTPGGHSNQPQHF
TRBV20-1	TRBD2	TRBJ2-1	NA	TGCAGTGCTCCTGATATTAGCGGGGGGAGCTCCTACGAGCAGTTCTTC	CSAPDISGGSSYEQFF
TRBV6-6	TRBD2	TRBJ2-7	many	TGTGCCAGCAGTTACGCGATGCGTTCCGGCGGGAGCAGAAACGAGCAGTACTTC	CASSYAMRSGGSRNEQYF
TRBV4-1	TRBD2	TRBJ2-7	NA	TGCGCCAGCAGCCAAGGAAAACTAGCGGGAGTGCAAGGAGGGTACGAGCAGTACTTC	CASSQGKLAGVQGGYEQYF
TRBV29-1	NA	TRBJ2-2	NA	TGCAGCGTTCCAAGCGTTGTAGTGAACGGGGAGCTGTTTTTT	CSVPSVVVNGELFF
TRBV7-9	TRBD2	TRBJ2-7	few	TGTGCCAGCAGCTTAGGAGGGGTAGCGGGAGGCTCGCCCACCTACGAGCAGTACTTC	CASSLGGVAGGSPTYEQYF
TRBV20-1	TRBD1	TRBJ2-5	NA	TGCAGTGCTCTACAAACAGGGGGAAAAGAGACCCAGTACTTC	CSALQTGGKETQYF
TRBV20-1	TRBD2	TRBJ2-4	NA	TGCAGGGCGACTAGCGGGGGGGCATCGGACATTCCGTACTTC	CRATSGGASDIPYF
TRBV5-1	NA	TRBJ2-3	NA	TGCGCCAGCAGACTAGACACAGATACGCAGTATTTT	CASRLDTDTQYF
TRBV24-1	TRBD1	TRBJ1-2	few	TGTGCCACCAGTGATGCGGGACAGGGAAACTATGGCTACACCTTC	CATSDAGQGNYGYTF
TRBV4-2	NA	TRBJ2-2	NA	TGTGCCAGCAGCCACCCGACTGAGGGGGGAACGAACACCGGGGAGCTGTTTTTT	CASSHPTEGGTNTGELFF
TRBV7-9	TRBD2	TRBJ2-7	few	TGTGCCAGCAGCACCTATAGCGGGCCCTCCTACAATGAGCAGTACTTC	CASSTYSGPSYNEQYF
TRBV4-2	NA	TRBJ2-1	NA	TGTGCCAGCAGCCAAGAAAGGGTGGGAGACCTTGGGAATGAGCAGTTCTTC	CASSQERVGDLGNEQFF
TRBV5-8	NA	TRBJ1-6	NA	TGTGCCAGCAGCCGGGACGACAGCTCTGACTCCTATAATTCACCCCTCCACTTT	CASSRDDSSDSYNSPLHF
TRBV10-3	NA	TRBJ2-5	NA	TGTGCCATCAGTGAGGGAAAGACTCGGTACTTC	CAISEGKTRYF
TRBV27	NA	TRBJ1-2	few	TGTGCCAGCAGTTTCGGGCCCCGAGGGGGCTACACCTTC	CASSFGPRGGYTF
TRBV6-2/TRBV6-3	TRBD1	TRBJ2-7	many	TGTGCCAGCTGCATCGAACAGGGGGCCACCTACGAGCAGTACTTC	CASCIEQGATYEQYF
TRBV29-1	NA	TRBJ2-7	NA	TGCAGCGTTGGGGGGGGTTTTGGCGGGGGCGCCTACAATGAGCAGTACTTC	CSVGGGFGGGAYNEQYF
TRBV7-2	NA	TRBJ2-5	few	TGTGCCAGCAGCCACCTCCTGTGGGAGACCCAGTACTTC	CASSHLLWETQYF
TRBV5-1	NA	TRBJ2-7	once	TGCGCCAGCAGCAGTGGGGGGGGCCTGGGGAGCGAGCAGTACTTC	CASSSGGGLGSEQYF
TRBV19	NA	TRBJ1-2	few	TGTGCCAGTAGTATCACAGGGCGAGGCTACACCTTC	CASSITGRGYTF
TRBV12-3/TRBV12-4	TRBD2	TRBJ2-5	NA	TGTGCCAGCAGTTTAGACGTAGCGGGGATCCAAGAGACCCAGTACTTC	CASSLDVAGIQETQYF
TRBV20-1	NA	TRBJ1-4	few	TGCAGTGCCCGGGCCTCAACTAATGAAAAACTGTTTTTT	CSARASTNEKLFF
TRBV4-1	NA	TRBJ2-1	once	TGCGCCAGCAGCCAAGCTGGTAGTTGGATCAGTGAGCAGTTCTTC	CASSQAGSWISEQFF
TRBV4-1	TRBD2	TRBJ2-3	NA	TGCGCCAGCAGCCACGCTTCCTCTAGCGGGACCCGCACAGATACGCAGTATTTT	CASSHASSSGTRTDTQYF
TRBV6-2/TRBV6-3	NA	TRBJ2-7	few	TGTGCCAGCAGTCAACAGGGATCTCCCCTCTACGAGCAGTACTTC	CASSQQGSPLYEQYF